This TCR beta chain was recorded in a study of T cell responses to AZD1222 COVID-19 vaccine. As for this clone: Its antigen is unidentified.

General observations from the study: It should be noted that donors were predominantly white British and more often female, and clonal diversity was possibly underestimated. Vaccination with two AZD1222 doses was followed by a rise in Spike-specific TCR breadth and depth. Repertoires were collected only later (after the peak T cell response had occurred). With dominance at 160-218 and 743-854, vaccine-associated CD4 TCRs spanned spike.

Data came from immunoSEQ multiplex PCR; TCRdb stores just in-frame clones and leaves some out. This table has 80,000 to 95,000 clones, about 88% appearing once. V lost 2 bases and J lost 8; bases outside the gene matches: 5. CDR1 SGHAT and CDR2 FQNNGV come from the germline V gene. CDR3 size: 14 residues. This specimen consisted of peripheral blood, obtained 28 days after the second AZD1222 dose. The TCR comes from an adult who received the AZD1222 COVID-19 vaccine. The rearrangement joins TRBV11-2 to TRBJ2-1; 8 bases fit TRBD2. DNA for the CDR3: TGTGCCAGCAGCTTACGGGAGGGCCCGGATGAGCAGTTCTTC. The encoded protein is CASSLREGPDEQFF.